This T cell receptor beta chain was documented in a study of CD8+CD57+ T cells in acquired aplastic anemia. For the study at large: Mean DNA quantity obtained from sorted CD4+ and CD8+ cells was about 3.5 ug. Healthy donor CD4+ samples were sequenced to a depth that averaged about 10.8 million reads.

As regards this clonotype: The antigen is undetermined.

Whole-study findings and limits: Patients and controls had CD8+ Simpson's diversity values that were not significantly distinct. Patients and controls turned out to have 25 to 30 CD8+ CDR3 sequences in common.

Both TCR beta VDJ combination and CDR3 sequence profiling were carried out. Genomic DNA was the template for this profiling. TCRdb re-called the reads with MiXCR, one entry per CDR3 protein. This sample yields about 190,000 distinct CDR3 sequences, of which around 59% are seen a single time; more than 15% belongs to the top ten. Germline V CDR1 and CDR2: SGHTA, FQGTGA. The CDR3 consists of 14 residues. The junction had 8 bases not matched to a gene; V was cut back by 4 bases and J by 5 bases. This chain connects TRBV7-3 to TRBJ2-7; TRBD1 matches 7 bases. Sequenced material: sorted CD4+, CD8+, or CD8+CD57+ T cells (not recorded which) from PBMCs. The sequence derives from a human donor in good health, serving as a control. The CDR3: CASSSPDRAHEQYF. The CDR3 DNA sequence: TGTGCCAGCAGCTCGCCTGACAGGGCTCACGAGCAGTACTTC.